This T cell receptor beta chain was observed in a study of blood T cells in healthy people across ages. Total RNA amounts of at least 6 micrograms were extracted per sample. Findings and limits, study-wide: Among T cells, TCR beta diversity per million cells dropped roughly linearly as age rose. The diversity estimates, figures obtained from one million T cells, were considered underestimates.

For the second PCR, which ran for roughly 6 to 12 cycles, a sample-barcoded 5' primer and a J-beta primer mix were used. TCRdb analysed the 5' RACE reads with MiXCR anew, one entry per CDR3 protein. The sample has under 2,000,000 distinct CDR3 sequences; roughly 52% are singletons. As to this clonotype: Its antigen is currently unknown.

Germline lookup yields CDR1 MDHEN and CDR2 SYDVKM. V lost 6 bases, J lost 9 bases, and 15 bases lay in between. The CDR3 covers 13 residues. The clonotype was recovered from a middle-aged woman in good health. Sequences were obtained from blood. The chain recombines TRBV28 with TRBJ1-5; weak D call: TRBD1 (5 bases). The CDR3 bases are TGTGCCAGCAGGTCGACAGTCCAGGGGCCCCAGCATTTT. This gives the protein CASRSTVQGPQHF.